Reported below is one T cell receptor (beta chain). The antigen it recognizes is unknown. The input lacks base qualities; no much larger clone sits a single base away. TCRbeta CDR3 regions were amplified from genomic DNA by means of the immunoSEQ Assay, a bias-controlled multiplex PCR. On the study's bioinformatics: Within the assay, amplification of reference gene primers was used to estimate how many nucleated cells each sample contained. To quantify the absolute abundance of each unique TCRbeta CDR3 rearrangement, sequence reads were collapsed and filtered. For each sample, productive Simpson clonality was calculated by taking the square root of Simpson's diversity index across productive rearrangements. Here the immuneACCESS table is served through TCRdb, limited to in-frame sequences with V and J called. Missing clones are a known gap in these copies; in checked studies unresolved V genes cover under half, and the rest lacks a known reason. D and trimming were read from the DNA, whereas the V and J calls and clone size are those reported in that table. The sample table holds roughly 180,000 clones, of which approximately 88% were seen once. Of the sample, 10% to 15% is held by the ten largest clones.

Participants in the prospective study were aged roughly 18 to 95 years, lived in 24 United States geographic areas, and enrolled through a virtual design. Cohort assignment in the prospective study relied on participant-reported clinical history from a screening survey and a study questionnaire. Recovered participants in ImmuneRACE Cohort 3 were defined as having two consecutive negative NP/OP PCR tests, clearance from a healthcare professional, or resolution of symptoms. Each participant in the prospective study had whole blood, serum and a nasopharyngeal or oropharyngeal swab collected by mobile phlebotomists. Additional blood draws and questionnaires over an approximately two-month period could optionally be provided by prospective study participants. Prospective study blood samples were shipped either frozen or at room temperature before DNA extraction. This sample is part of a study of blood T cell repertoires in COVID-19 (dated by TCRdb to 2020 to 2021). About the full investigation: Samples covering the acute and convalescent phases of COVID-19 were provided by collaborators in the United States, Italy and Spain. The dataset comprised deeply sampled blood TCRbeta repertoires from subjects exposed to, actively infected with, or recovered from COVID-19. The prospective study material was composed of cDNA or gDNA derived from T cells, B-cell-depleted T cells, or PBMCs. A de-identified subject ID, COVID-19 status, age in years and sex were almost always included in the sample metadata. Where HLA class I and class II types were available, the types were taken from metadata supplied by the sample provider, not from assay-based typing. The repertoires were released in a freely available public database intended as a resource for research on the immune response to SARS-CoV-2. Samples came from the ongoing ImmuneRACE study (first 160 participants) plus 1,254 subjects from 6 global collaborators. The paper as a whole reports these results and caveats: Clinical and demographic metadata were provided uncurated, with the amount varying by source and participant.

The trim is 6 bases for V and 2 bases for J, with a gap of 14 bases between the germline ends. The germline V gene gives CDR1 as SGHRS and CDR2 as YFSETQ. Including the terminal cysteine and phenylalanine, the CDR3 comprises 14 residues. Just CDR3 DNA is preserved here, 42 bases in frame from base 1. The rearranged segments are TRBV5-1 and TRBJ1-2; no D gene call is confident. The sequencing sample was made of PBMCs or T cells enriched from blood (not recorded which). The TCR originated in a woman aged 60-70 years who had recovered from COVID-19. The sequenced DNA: TGCGCCAGCACCCCGGAGGTCGGGAACTATGGCTACACCTTC. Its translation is CASTPEVGNYGYTF.